Included here is one T cell receptor (beta chain) sequence, with context. As yet, its antigen is unknown. The data were taken from a study of T-cell memory formation after mild COVID-19. Study results and caveats: Day 15 to 85 contracting clones showed balanced CD4/CD8; later expanders leaned CD4+. Pre-infection memory showed some responding clones, and this suggested that cross-reactive memory joined.

The CDR3 is 15 amino acids. Between the trimmed V and J ends, which lost 5 bases and 7 bases, there was a span of 20 bases. Germline loops: CDR1 SEHNR, CDR2 FQNEAQ (reference sequence). TCRdb passed the 5' RACE reads through MiXCR, listing each CDR3 protein once. The data contain around 200,000 distinct CDR3 sequences, under 20% of them singletons. The chain has TRBV7-9 and TRBJ1-1; no reliable D call. This TCR was recovered from an adult woman who had mild COVID-19 (a few samples of this study predate the infection). Cell type and time point are not known. The sequenced sample was PBMCs or a T cell subset sorted from them (not recorded which). Here the CDR3 reads CASSRIPGGWGEAFF. The DNA of the CDR3 is TGTGCCAGCAGCAGGATCCCCGGAGGGTGGGGTGAAGCTTTCTTT.